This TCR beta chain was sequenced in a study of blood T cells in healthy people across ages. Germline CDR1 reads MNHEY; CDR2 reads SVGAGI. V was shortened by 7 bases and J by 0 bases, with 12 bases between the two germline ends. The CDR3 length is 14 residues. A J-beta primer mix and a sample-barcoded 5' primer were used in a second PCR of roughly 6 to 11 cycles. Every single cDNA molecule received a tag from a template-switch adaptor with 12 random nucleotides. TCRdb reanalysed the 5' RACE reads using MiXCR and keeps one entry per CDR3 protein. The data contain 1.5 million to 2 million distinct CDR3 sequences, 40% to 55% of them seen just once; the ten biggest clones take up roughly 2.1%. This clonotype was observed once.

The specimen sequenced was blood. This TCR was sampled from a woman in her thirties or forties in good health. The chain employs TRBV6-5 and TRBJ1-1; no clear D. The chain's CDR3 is CASTPNGMNTEAFF. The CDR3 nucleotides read TGTGCCAGCACCCCGAACGGGATGAACACTGAAGCTTTCTTT.